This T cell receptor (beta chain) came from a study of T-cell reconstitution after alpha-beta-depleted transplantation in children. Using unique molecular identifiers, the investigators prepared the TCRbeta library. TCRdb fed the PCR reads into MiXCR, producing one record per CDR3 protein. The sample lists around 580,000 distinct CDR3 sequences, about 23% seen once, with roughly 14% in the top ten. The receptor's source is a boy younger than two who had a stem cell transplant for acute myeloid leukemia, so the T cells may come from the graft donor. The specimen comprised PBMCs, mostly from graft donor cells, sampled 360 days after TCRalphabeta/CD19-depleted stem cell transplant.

CDR3 residues: CSVERGRGTEAFF. The CDR3 DNA follows: TGCAGCGTTGAAAGGGGGCGCGGGACTGAAGCTTTCTTT. The chain recombines TRBV29-1 with TRBJ1-1; 7 bases match TRBD1. This CDR3 comprises 13 residues. V trimming: 2 bases; J trimming: 5 bases; junction bases outside the gene matches: 5. Germline lookup yields CDR1 SQVTM and CDR2 ANQGSEA.